This entry is about one T cell receptor (beta chain). Its antigen remains unknown. Sequencing of cultured CD4+ T cell DNA used the Oncomine TCR Beta short-read assay. TCRdb passed the PCR reads through MiXCR, listing each CDR3 protein once. The profile shows about 14,000 distinct CDR3 sequences, roughly 57% of them singletons. Specified treatment: roughly 11-day PBMC culture with coronavirus spike peptide pools or control peptides (ViraFEST assay). This sample was included in a study of vaccination and CD4 T cells after COVID-19. The CDR3 spans 13 residues. The germline CDR1 and CDR2 sequences are SGHRS and YFSETQ. V gave up 0 bases and J gave up 5 bases, with 8 bases separating them.

Sequences were obtained from CD4+ T cells from blood, cultured in vitro. The chain joins TRBV5-1 to TRBJ1-2; D ambiguous. The sequence was obtained from a human donor who had recovered from COVID-19. The CDR3 region has the DNA TGCGCCAGCAGCTTGGGGGAGCGTTATGGCTACACCTTC. Translating it yields CASSLGERYGYTF.